Each of the 8 T cell receptor beta chains below was sequenced from the same sample in a study of CD8+ T cells in alopecia areata. Using CD4, CD8alpha, NKG2D, NKG2ACE and other markers, pooled cutaneous lymph node cells were sorted. Sequencing templates came from extracted RNA that was reverse transcribed into cDNA. Assay used: immunoSEQ multiplex PCR; TCRdb lists only in-frame clones, some missing. The table records about 300,000 clones without singletons, the ten largest covering 1.2%. Specimen: CD4+ T cells sorted from a lymph node. Every receptor here comes from a C3H/HeJ mouse with alopecia areata. Mouse MHC haplotype: H2-k.

Remarks on this clone: Mouse gene names and germline throughout. The read terminates 4 residues before the CDR3 end, so the remaining end is supplied by the germline J gene. The chain has TRBV13-3 and TRBJ2-3; TRBD2 agrees at 8 bases. This CDR3 contains 15 residues. J lost 0 bases, V lost 4 bases, and 4 bases had no gene match. Germline V gene sequence: CDR1 NNHDY, CDR2 SYVADS. The CDR3 here is CASSTDWGSAETLYF. CDR3 bases read: TGTGCCAGCAGTACCGACTGGGGAAGTGCAGAA.

The table lists this clone with a few counts. Gene names are the mouse ones. The sequenced fragment ends 4 residues before the CDR3 boundary, so the rest is inferred from the germline J gene. This chain joins TRBV13-1 and TRBJ2-5; TRBD1 might be the D (6 bases). The length of the CDR3 is 15 residues. Germline V gene lookup returns CDR1 NSHNY and CDR2 SYGAGN. V was pared by 4 bases and J by 0 bases, with 12 bases between. The CDR3 is CASSPPRGNQDTQYF. Incomplete CDR3 DNA: TGTGCCAGCAGTCCCCCGAGGGGGAACCAAGAC.

A note on this clone: Mouse gene names and germline throughout. The read comes to an end 4 residues before the CDR3 does, leaving the germline J gene to fill in the end. This sample also contains other DNA sequences that code for the same CDR3. The chain employs TRBV19 and TRBJ1-2; 8 nucleotides line up with TRBD1. The trim removed 4 bases at V and 4 bases at J, leaving 3 bases unmatched. The CDR3 has 13 residues. Germline V gene sequence: CDR1 FNHDT, CDR2 SITEND (reference sequence). CDR3 sequence reads: CASSPTGGSDYTF. The CDR3 bases that were read are TGTGCCAGCAGTCCCACAGGGGGCTCC.

This clone was counted ten times or more. Gene and germline names: mouse. The CDR3 end lies 4 residues beyond the end of the read and is filled in from the germline J gene. V and J are TRBV17 and TRBJ1-1; 10 nucleotides align to TRBD1. The CDR3 totals 15 residues. Germline CDR1 and CDR2: MNHDT and YYDKIL. The DNA read from the CDR3 is TGTGCTAGCAGTAGAGAGCGGACAGGGGGTACA. Its translation: CASSRERTGGT. The whole CDR3 protein reads CASSRERTGGTEVFF. Together with reference TRBV17 and TRBJ1-1, the CDR3 gives the full variable domain: DTTVKQNPRYKLARVGKPVNLICSQTMNHDTMYWYQKKPNQAPKLLLFYYDKILNREADTFEKFQSSRPNNSFCSLYIGSAGLEYSAMYLCASSRERTGGTEVFFGKGTRLTVV.

With respect to this clone: Mouse germline and gene names are used. Read data end 4 residues before the CDR3 end; the end is taken from the germline J gene. J is TRBJ1-1 and V is TRBV13-3; 10 bases fit TRBD1. The CDR3 is made up of 14 amino acids. After removal of 3 bases from V and 3 bases from J, the junction contained 2 bases not matched to a gene. Germline CDR1 NNHDY, CDR2 SYVADS. CDR3 protein: CASSGGQGYTEVFF. Incomplete CDR3 DNA: TGTGCCAGCAGTGGGGGACAGGGGTACACA.

This clone occurred a few times. Germline and genes: mouse. CDR3 sequence: CASGDGRTNQDTQYF. CDR3 bases read: TGTGCCAGCGGTGATGGGAGGACAAACCAAGAC. The chain couples TRBV13-2 to TRBJ2-5, with D perhaps matching TRBD1 (5 bases). The read ends 4 residues before the CDR3 terminus; that terminus is restored from the germline J gene. V lost 0 bases, J lost 0 bases, and 8 bases lay in between. From germline, CDR1 is NNHNN and CDR2 SYGAGS (reference sequence). The CDR3 contains 15 residues.

This clone was seen a few times. Mouse germline and gene names are used. The read terminates 4 residues ahead of where the CDR3 ends, so the germline J gene completes it. This chain joins TRBV1 and TRBJ2-2; TRBD1 might be the D (6 bases). The CDR3 sequence is 15 residues long. The V gene's germline CDR1 is NSQYPW and CDR2 LRSPGD (reference sequence). Trimming took 4 bases from V and 1 from J, leaving 10 bases between them. Partial CDR3 DNA: TGCACCTGCAGTGAGAGGACAGTAAACACCGGG. This gives the protein CTCSERTVNTG. In full, the CDR3 is CTCSERTVNTGQLYF. The full variable domain, its missing parts supplied by reference TRBV1 and TRBJ2-2, is VTLLEQNPRWRLVPRGQAVNLRCILKNSQYPWMSWYQQDLQKQLQWLFTLRSPGDKEVKSLPGADYLATRVTDTELRLQVANMSQGRTLYCTCSERTVNTGQLYFGEGSKLTVL.

Concerning this clone: The germline and genes are mouse ones. The read falls 4 residues short of the CDR3 end, and the missing part is taken from the germline J gene. V gene TRBV13-1 combines with J gene TRBJ1-1; 8 bases fit TRBD1. This CDR3 is 13 amino acids long. CDR1 is NSHNY, CDR2 SYGAGN, per germline. The CDR3 DNA, read in part, is TGTGCCAGCAGTGATGTCAGGGGGCGA. Translating gives CASSDVRGR. The full CDR3 reads CASSDVRGREVFF.